A selection of T cell receptor beta chains follows, all from one sample in a study of cytomegalovirus exposure and HLA in healthy donors. Some clones are missing from TCRdb's copy, which holds only in-frame ones; the method was immunoSEQ multiplex PCR. The clone table shows roughly 75,000 clones, with the ten largest holding roughly 5%. Specimen: PBMCs. These receptor sequences come from a middle-aged man in good health and CMV-seronegative. The CDR3 runs from the conserved cysteine through the conserved F or W. The order of the fields is V gene, J gene, D gene, CDR3 protein, CDR3 DNA. The D gene is left open where the match is weak.

TRBV5-4,TRBJ2-1,-,CASSWGPGYNEQFF,TGTGCCAGCAGCTGGGGCCCTGGTTACAATGAGCAGTTCTTC
TRBV30,TRBJ2-2,-,CAWMAGLTTGELFF,TGTGCCTGGATGGCGGGACTCACTACCGGGGAGCTGTTTTTT
TRBV21-1,TRBJ2-6,-,CASSKVETPGQISGANVLTF,TGTGCCAGCAGCAAAGTGGAGACCCCGGGACAGATCTCTGGGGCCAACGTCCTGACTTTC
TRBV4-3,TRBJ2-3,-,CASSQDSSAGTDTQYF,TGCGCCAGCAGCCAAGATTCTTCCGCGGGCACAGATACGCAGTATTTT
TRBV11-2,TRBJ1-3,TRBD1,CASRKTGGENTIYF,TGTGCCAGCAGAAAGACAGGGGGCGAAAACACCATATATTTT
TRBV11-3,TRBJ2-1,-,CASSLSRGTLEQFF,TGTGCCAGCAGCTTATCTCGAGGGACACTTGAGCAGTTCTTC
TRBV30,TRBJ1-2,-,CAWGAGGIYGYTF,TGTGCCTGGGGGGCGGGGGGAATCTATGGCTACACCTTC
TRBV30,TRBJ2-5,TRBD2,CARSVVERGETQYF,TGTGCCCGGAGTGTAGTGGAGCGGGGAGAGACCCAGTACTTC
TRBV11-2,TRBJ2-1,TRBD2,CASSFPESGGASEQFF,TGTGCCAGCAGCTTCCCCGAGAGCGGGGGGGCAAGTGAGCAGTTCTTC
TRBV19,TRBJ2-3,TRBD2,CASSTGGMAQYF,TGTGCCAGTAGTACGGGGGGTATGGCGCAGTATTTT
TRBV15,TRBJ1-5,TRBD1,CATSRVNRGQPQHF,TGTGCCACCAGCAGAGTGAACAGGGGTCAGCCCCAGCATTTT
TRBV4-3,TRBJ1-3,-,CASSQDVGVGNTIYF,TGCGCCAGCAGCCAAGATGTAGGGGTTGGAAACACCATATATTTT
TRBV13,TRBJ2-1,TRBD1,CASSLGQGVDEQFF,TGTGCCAGCAGCTTGGGGCAGGGGGTAGATGAGCAGTTCTTC
TRBV7-2,TRBJ1-5,-,CASSPLAQFSNQPQHF,TGTGCCAGCAGCCCCCTGGCACAGTTTAGCAATCAGCCCCAGCATTTT
TRBV30,TRBJ1-2,-,CAWGVLLAGDGGYTF,TGTGCCTGGGGGGTTCTCCTCGCAGGGGATGGTGGCTACACCTTC
TRBV6-1,TRBJ1-1,-,CASSVSAGGGPNTEAFF,TGTGCCAGCAGTGTTTCGGCGGGGGGAGGGCCTAACACTGAAGCTTTCTTT
TRBV25-1,TRBJ1-1,-,CASSDSQGNEAFF,TGTGCCAGCAGTGACTCTCAGGGGAATGAAGCTTTCTTT
TRBV19,TRBJ2-5,TRBD1,CASSMGLGTAQAETQYF,TGTGCCAGTAGTATGGGCTTAGGGACAGCCCAGGCGGAGACCCAGTACTTC
TRBV19,TRBJ2-5,TRBD2,CASSTGLAGGLETQYF,TGTGCCAGTAGTACAGGACTAGCGGGAGGATTGGAGACCCAGTACTTC
TRBV15,TRBJ2-1,TRBD2,CATSRGGTSDNEQFF,TGTGCCACCAGCAGAGGTGGGACTAGCGACAATGAGCAGTTCTTC
TRBV5-5,TRBJ1-6,-,CASSLVQGEASPLHF,TGTGCCAGCAGCTTGGTTCAGGGTGAGGCTTCACCCCTCCACTTT